The 32 T cell receptor beta chains presented below share a single source sample, sequenced in a study of blood T cell repertoires in COVID-19. Clones were read by immunoSEQ multiplex PCR, and TCRdb kept only the in-frame ones, dropping some. Of 310,000 or so clones listed, around 90% were seen once; the top ten hold approximately 1.2%. The sequenced sample consisted of PBMCs or T cells enriched from blood (not recorded which). These receptors all stem from a young woman who had recovered from COVID-19.

V gene TRBV7-3 combines with J gene TRBJ2-1; 8 bases are shared with TRBD1. Trimming at V came to 5 bases and at J to 8 bases, leaving 8 bases not matched to a gene. The V gene's germline CDR1 is SGHTA and CDR2 FQGTGA. CDR3 length: 14 amino acids. CDR3 residues: CASSPWTGLYEQFF. Here the CDR3 DNA reads TGTGCCAGCAGCCCGTGGACAGGGTTGTATGAGCAGTTCTTC.

The chain joins TRBV4-3 to TRBJ1-1; the D is unclear. This CDR3 contains 16 residues. Germline loops: CDR1 LGHNA, CDR2 YSLEER. Trimming took off 0 bases at V and 0 bases at J, with 11 bases between the two ends. Here the CDR3 DNA reads TGCGCCAGCAGCCAAGAAATTTCGGTTGTGAACACTGAAGCTTTCTTT. Its protein product is CASSQEISVVNTEAFF.

The V call is TRBV5-1, the J call TRBJ1-1; a possible D gene is TRBD1 (5 bases). The CDR3 consists of 15 residues. V lost 3 bases, J lost 4 bases, and 16 bases lay in between. CDR1 and CDR2 (germline): SGHRS, YFSETQ. For the CDR3, the DNA is TGCGCCAGCAGCTCTACAGGATCCCGAGTCACTGAAGCTTTCTTT. Encoded protein: CASSSTGSRVTEAFF.

The V call is TRBV6-5, the J call TRBJ2-1; perhaps TRBD1 as D (6 bases). Germline assignment: CDR1 MNHEY and CDR2 SVGAGI. The CDR3 has 16 amino acids. Trimming took off 3 bases at V and 0 bases at J, with 12 bases between the two ends. The CDR3: CASSYSDRSSYNEQFF. In DNA form, the CDR3 reads TGTGCCAGCAGTTATTCCGACAGGAGCTCCTACAATGAGCAGTTCTTC.

The chain is built from TRBV7-9 and TRBJ2-5; 14 bases are shared with TRBD2. Germline loops: CDR1 SEHNR, CDR2 FQNEAQ (reference sequence). V was pared by 5 bases and J by 7 bases, with 3 bases of the junction left unmatched. The CDR3 sequence is 14 residues long. This CDR3 is CASSPGTSGRTQYF. The CDR3 DNA reads as TGTGCCAGCAGCCCTGGGACTAGCGGGAGGACCCAGTACTTC.

J is TRBJ2-7 and V is TRBV30, with TRBD1 identical over 11 bases. V shed 0 bases and J 3 bases; nucleotides not matched to a gene: 4. Germline loops: CDR1 GTSNPN, CDR2 SVGIG (reference sequence). The CDR3 covers 15 residues. The CDR3 loop is CAWSVRDRGFYEQYF. The CDR3 bases are TGTGCCTGGAGTGTAAGGGACAGGGGGTTCTACGAGCAGTACTTC.

The genes are TRBV13 and TRBJ2-7; 9 bases map to TRBD2. V gave up 7 bases and J gave up 5 bases; unmatched junction bases: 9. Per the germline V gene, CDR1 is PRHDT and CDR2 is FYEKMQ (reference sequence). CDR3 length: 14 amino acids. The CDR3 spells CASTQREAADEQYF. The CDR3 DNA follows: TGTGCCAGCACTCAGCGGGAGGCCGCCGACGAGCAGTACTTC.

This clone has a single count. This chain's CDR3 is CSARTGVDEQFF. The CDR3 DNA sequence: TGCAGCGCTCGGACAGGGGTGGACGAGCAGTTCTTC. The V and J genes are TRBV29-1 and TRBJ2-1; 9 nucleotides align to TRBD1. CDR1 and CDR2 from the germline V gene are SQVTM and ANQGSEA. J was trimmed by 10 bases and V by 7 bases; bases with no gene match: 8. The CDR3 loop spans 12 amino acids.

The V gene is TRBV19, the J gene TRBJ1-1; the D is unclear. Germline values: CDR1 LNHDA, CDR2 SQIVND (reference sequence). This CDR3 comprises 12 residues. V gave up 8 bases and J gave up 5 bases, with 12 bases separating them. The CDR3 protein is CASRGEWTEAFF. The DNA for the CDR3 is TGTGCCAGTCGCGGGGAATGGACTGAAGCTTTCTTT.

This sequence joins TRBV14 and TRBJ2-7, with 9 positions matching TRBD2. The ends lost 4 bases at V and 3 bases at J; junction bases unmatched: 7. CDR3 size: 15 residues. Germline lookup yields CDR1 SGHDN and CDR2 FVKESK. CDR3: CASSLLSGRFYEQYF. In DNA, the CDR3 is TGTGCCAGCAGCCTTCTTAGCGGGAGATTCTACGAGCAGTACTTC.

The V and J genes are TRBV7-9 and TRBJ2-5; 8 nucleotides match TRBD1. The V gene end was trimmed by 2 bases and the J gene end by 5 bases; junction bases not matched to a gene: 7. This CDR3 spans 15 amino acids. CDR1 is SEHNR and CDR2 is FQNEAQ in the germline V gene (reference sequence). CDR3 in amino acids: CASSLTQGAFETQYF. DNA for the CDR3: TGTGCCAGCAGCTTAACGCAGGGGGCATTCGAGACCCAGTACTTC.

J is TRBJ1-2 and V is TRBV28; D is ambiguous. CDR1 is MDHEN and CDR2 is SYDVKM in the germline V gene. Trimming removed 4 bases at V and 3 bases at J, with 12 bases between. The CDR3 extends over 14 amino acids. The CDR3, as DNA: TGTGCCAGCAGTTCCCCATCCGGTTACTATGGCTACACCTTC. Encoded protein: CASSSPSGYYGYTF.

CDR3 amino acids: CASSSKDSSTYEQYF. In DNA form, the CDR3 reads TGTGCCAGCAGCTCAAAAGACAGTTCTACCTACGAGCAGTACTTC. The V gene is TRBV7-9, the J gene TRBJ2-7; D possibly corresponds to TRBD1 (5 bases). Per the germline V gene, CDR1 is SEHNR and CDR2 is FQNEAQ (reference sequence). This CDR3 region has 15 residues. V was shortened by 4 bases and J by 2 bases, with 15 bases between the two germline ends.

The V and J genes are TRBV27 and TRBJ1-2, with D unresolved. The germline V gene encodes CDR1 MNHEY and CDR2 SMNVEV (reference sequence). The CDR3 runs 13 residues. Trimming shortened V by 7 bases and J by 1 base, and 10 bases separated the two germline ends. In DNA, the CDR3 is TGTGCCAGCACTCGCGGGGATAACTATGGCTACACCTTC. This sequence encodes CASTRGDNYGYTF.

This clone was recorded only once. The rearrangement uses TRBV30 and TRBJ1-2; 7 bases map to TRBD1. The CDR3 is made up of 10 amino acids. The trim removed 8 bases at V and 9 bases at J, leaving 6 bases unmatched. From germline, CDR1 is GTSNPN and CDR2 SVGIG (reference sequence). CDR3 region: CALHRGSYTF. CDR3 in DNA: TGTGCCCTACACAGGGGTAGCTACACCTTC.

This clone has a handful of counts. J is TRBJ2-1 and V is TRBV5-4, with 8 bases matching TRBD2. The V segment lost 5 bases and the J segment 6 bases; nucleotides outside the gene matches: 7. Per germline, CDR1 SGHNT and CDR2 YYREEE (reference sequence). The CDR3 totals 14 residues. Written as DNA, the CDR3 is TGTGCCAGCAGGGTGGGCGGGAGGTCCAATGAGCAGTTCTTC. Translation: CASRVGGRSNEQFF. Together with reference TRBV5-4 and TRBJ2-1, the CDR3 gives the full variable domain: ETGVTQSPTHLIKTRGQQVTLRCSSQSGHNTVSWYQQALGQGPQFIFQYYREEENGRGNFPPRFSGLQFPNYSSELNVNALELDDSALYLCASRVGGRSNEQFFGPGTRLTVL.

The genes are TRBV7-2 and TRBJ2-7; TRBD1 is a possible D gene (6 bases). The CDR3 has 15 residues. Germline V gene sequence: CDR1 SGHTA, CDR2 FQGNSA. With 7 bases removed from V and 6 bases from J, the gap between germline ends came to 22 bases. In nucleotides, the CDR3 is TGTGCCAGCACCCGCGTCGCAGGGGCCCTCGGCGAGCAGTACTTC. It translates to CASTRVAGALGEQYF.

The chain couples TRBV28 to TRBJ2-7; D may be TRBD1 (5 bases). The CDR3 length is 15 residues. The ends were cut back, 4 bases at V and 5 bases at J, with 18 bases in the middle. The germline CDR1 and CDR2 sequences are MDHEN and SYDVKM. The CDR3 spells CASSSTDLLPHEQYF. CDR3 in DNA: TGTGCCAGCAGTTCGACAGACCTTCTCCCTCACGAGCAGTACTTC.

This clone has only one observation. The CDR3 coding sequence is TGTGCCAGCAGTTTAAGGTCGGGTGAAAAACTGTTTTTT. Its protein product is CASSLRSGEKLFF. V gene TRBV28 combines with J gene TRBJ1-4; no reliable D call. Trimming took off 2 bases at V and 7 bases at J, with 8 bases between the two ends. The germline gives CDR1 MDHEN, CDR2 SYDVKM. The CDR3 is 13 residues long.

The rearrangement joins TRBV4-1 to TRBJ2-5; TRBD2 agrees at 13 bases. The CDR3 spans 19 residues. Losses at the gene ends were 1 base for V and 4 bases for J; bases not matched to a gene: 12. CDR1 is MGHRA, CDR2 YSYEKL, per germline. This CDR3 is CASSQGTSGRKVYGETQYF. In nucleotides, the CDR3 is TGCGCCAGCAGCCAAGGGACTAGCGGGAGAAAGGTATACGGAGAGACCCAGTACTTC.

This chain links TRBV15 with TRBJ1-5; D gene uncertain. V dropped 7 bases and J dropped 11 bases, with 21 bases sitting between them. This CDR3 has 14 residues. Germline CDR1 LNHNV, CDR2 YYDKDF (reference sequence). CDR3 DNA: TGTGCCACCACCCAAGGGAGGGCCGGAATCGCCCAGCATTTT. It codes for CATTQGRAGIAQHF.

The chain couples TRBV6-2 or TRBV6-3 to TRBJ2-7, with D possibly being TRBD2 (5 bases). The germline V gene has CDR1 MNHEY and CDR2 SVGEGT. Trimming took 0 bases from V and 4 from J, leaving 13 bases between them. The CDR3 extends over 15 amino acids. CDR3 amino acids: CASSYSTHGVYEQYF. The CDR3 DNA follows: TGTGCCAGCAGTTACTCGACCCACGGGGTATACGAGCAGTACTTC.

This clone has just one count. J is TRBJ2-1 and V is TRBV27; D is possibly TRBD1 (6 bases). Germline V lookup: CDR1 MNHEY, CDR2 SMNVEV (reference sequence). V lost 5 bases to trimming and J lost 15 bases, with 20 bases between them. This CDR3 has 13 residues. For the CDR3, the DNA is TGTGCCAGCAGTCAACCTGGTGAGGGGGACACGTTCTTC. Encoded protein: CASSQPGEGDTFF.

The chain is built from TRBV5-4 and TRBJ2-1, with D perhaps TRBD1 (6 bases). Per the germline V gene, CDR1 is SGHNT and CDR2 is YYREEE (reference sequence). Deletions cut 1 base from V and 3 bases from J, with 8 bases between. The CDR3 runs 14 residues. Here the CDR3 DNA reads TGTGCCAGCAGCTTGAAACAGGGCTACAATGAGCAGTTCTTC. The encoded protein is CASSLKQGYNEQFF.

V and J are TRBV5-1 and TRBJ2-1; 10 bases are shared with TRBD2. J was trimmed by 9 bases and V by 2 bases; bases with no gene match: 8. CDR3 length: 15 residues. Germline V lookup: CDR1 SGHRS, CDR2 YFSETQ. CDR3 protein: CASSFTSGMRGEQFF. CDR3 in DNA: TGCGCCAGCAGCTTTACTAGCGGGATGAGAGGTGAGCAGTTCTTC.

The rearrangement uses TRBV14 and TRBJ2-2; D unclear. Trimming shortened V by 4 bases and J by 1 base, and 7 bases separated the two germline ends. The CDR3 runs 14 residues. From germline, CDR1 is SGHDN and CDR2 FVKESK. DNA of the CDR3: TGTGCCAGCAGCCTCCGACAGAACACCGGGGAGCTGTTTTTT. Encoded protein: CASSLRQNTGELFF.

The rearrangement uses TRBV30 and TRBJ2-3; TRBD2 matches at 7 bases. The germline CDR1 and CDR2 sequences are GTSNPN and SVGIG (reference sequence). This CDR3 is 15 amino acids long. The CDR3 is CAGTRGGRAVDTQYF. The DNA for the CDR3 is TGTGCAGGGACGAGGGGCGGGAGAGCGGTGGATACGCAGTATTTT. The variable domain in full, with the rest retrieved from reference TRBV30 and TRBJ2-3, is SQTIHQWPATLVQPVGSPLSLECTVEGTSNPNLYWYRQAAGRGLQLLFYSVGIGQISSEVPQNLSASRPQDRQFILSSKKLLLSDSGFYLCAGTRGGRAVDTQYFGPGTRLTVL.

The genes are TRBV5-1 and TRBJ1-5; D possibly corresponds to TRBD1 (6 bases). From germline, CDR1 is SGHRS and CDR2 YFSETQ. V was pared by 3 bases and J by 7 bases, with 17 bases between. The CDR3 spans 15 residues. The CDR3 DNA reads as TGCGCCAGCAGCTCCCAGGGGTACCCTGGCCAGCCCCAGCATTTT. It codes for CASSSQGYPGQPQHF.

This chain connects TRBV6-2 or TRBV6-3 to TRBJ2-3; 7 bases align to TRBD2. V shed 5 bases, J shed 2 bases, and the junction held 10 bases outside the gene matches. Looked up from germline, CDR1 is MNHEY and CDR2 is SVGEGT. The CDR3 loop spans 16 amino acids. The CDR3 DNA sequence: TGTGCCAGCAGTGGATACGTGGGACTAATCACAGATACGCAGTATTTT. Protein product: CASSGYVGLITDTQYF.

This chain uses TRBV19 with TRBJ1-5; D is ambiguous. The germline V gene has CDR1 LNHDA and CDR2 SQIVND (reference sequence). The CDR3 length is 16 residues. Trimming shortened V by 3 bases and J by 3 bases, and 15 bases separated the two germline ends. The CDR3 DNA follows: TGTGCCAGTAGTATCCATGGTTTCGGTTACAATCAGCCCCAGCATTTT. Translation gives CASSIHGFGYNQPQHF.

V is TRBV7-2 and J is TRBJ1-2; perhaps TRBD1 as D (5 bases). Trimming removed 1 base at V and 2 bases at J, with 11 bases between. Germline loops: CDR1 SGHTA, CDR2 FQGNSA. CDR3 length: 15 amino acids. CDR3 protein: CASSLDAGLNYGYTF. CDR3 DNA: TGTGCCAGCAGCTTAGATGCAGGGCTAAACTATGGCTACACCTTC. The full variable domain, rest sourced from reference TRBV7-2 and TRBJ1-2, is GAGVSQSPSNKVTEKGKDVELRCDPISGHTALYWYRQSLGQGLEFLIYFQGNSAPDKSGLPSDRFSAERTGGSVSTLTIQRTQQEDSAVYLCASSLDAGLNYGYTFGSGTRLTVV.

This chain connects TRBV7-9 to TRBJ2-3; perhaps TRBD1 as D (6 bases). The V end was cut by 1 base, the J end by 2 bases, with 10 bases between. The CDR3 is 15 amino acids. From germline, CDR1 is SEHNR and CDR2 FQNEAQ (reference sequence). CDR3 DNA sequence: TGTGCCAGCAGCTTAGGAAGGGGGTTCACAGATACGCAGTATTTT. It translates to CASSLGRGFTDTQYF.